This entry lists 32 T cell receptor beta chains sequenced from one sample in a study of beta chain features in type 1 diabetes. Expressed TCRB transcripts were sequenced after all isolated RNA was converted to cDNA. TCRdb's copy holds only in-frame clones and misses some; the assay was immunoSEQ multiplex PCR. Here the sample spans about 450,000 clones, roughly an eighth being singletons. Sample: naive CD4+ T cells from blood. The source of these receptors is a woman aged 18 to 35 in good health.

This clone was observed a few times. The chain uses TRBV20-1 and TRBJ2-7; possible D gene TRBD2, 5 bases. The CDR3 has 11 residues. In germline, CDR1 is DFQATT, CDR2 SNEGSKA (reference sequence). V was cut by 3 bases and J by 13 bases, with 16 bases left in between. CDR3 amino acids: CSASKRQENYV. The CDR3 DNA follows: TGCAGTGCTAGTAAGCGGCAGGAGAACTACGTC.

The chain couples TRBV6-1 to TRBJ2-1, with D possibly being TRBD2 (5 bases). The germline V gene encodes CDR1 MNHNS and CDR2 SASEGT. There are 13 residues in the CDR3. Trimming cost V 5 bases and J 7 bases, with 12 bases left between them. The CDR3 DNA follows: TGTGCCAGCAGTACCGGACTGCCAAATGAGCAGTTCTTC. Its translation: CASSTGLPNEQFF.

The J gene is TRBJ2-3, the V gene TRBV7-2; tentatively, D is TRBD2 (6 bases). Germline-derived CDR1 and CDR2 are SGHTA and FQGNSA. The CDR3 is 16 amino acids. Trimming removed 3 bases at V and 2 bases at J, with 15 bases between. The CDR3 loop reads CASSFGGAVPTDTQYF. DNA for the CDR3: TGTGCCAGCAGCTTTGGAGGGGCCGTTCCCACAGATACGCAGTATTTT.

This chain joins TRBV7-2 and TRBJ2-5; D unresolved. Trimming shortened V by 1 base and J by 5 bases, and 8 bases separated the two germline ends. Looked up from germline, CDR1 is SGHTA and CDR2 is FQGNSA. The CDR3 is made up of 13 amino acids. The CDR3 DNA reads as TGTGCCAGCAGCTTAGTTGCGTTTGAGACCCAGTACTTC. This encodes CASSLVAFETQYF.

The chain recombines TRBV25-1 with TRBJ2-5; 8 positions agree with TRBD1. This CDR3 contains 15 residues. With V trimmed by 4 bases and J by 4 bases, 8 bases remained unmatched. Germline values: CDR1 MGHDK, CDR2 SYGVNS. The DNA for the CDR3 is TGTGCCAGCAGTGTGCAGGACAGGGCTACAGAGACCCAGTACTTC. It specifies CASSVQDRATETQYF.

The chain uses TRBV2 and TRBJ2-7; 7 nucleotides agree with TRBD1. Germline-derived CDR1 and CDR2 are SNHLY and FYNNEI. This CDR3 comprises 15 residues. V was clipped by 3 bases and J by 3 bases; unmatched bases: 8. CDR3 bases: TGTGCCAGCAGTGATGTGTGGACAGGTAGCTACGAGCAGTACGTC. Translated: CASSDVWTGSYEQYV.

Concerning this clone itself: One junction end disagrees with the germline gene, perhaps due to a read error. CDR3 sequence reads: CASSLTSQDNEQFF. CDR3 in DNA: TGTGCTAGCAGCTTAACTAGTCAAGACAATGAGCAGTTCTTC. This chain links TRBV7-7 with TRBJ2-1; weak D call: TRBD2 (5 bases). This CDR3 region has 14 residues. Per the germline V gene, CDR1 is SSHAT and CDR2 is FNYEAQ (reference sequence).

This clone was recorded a few times. This chain links TRBV14 with TRBJ1-3; D is possibly TRBD1 (5 bases). CDR1 SGHDN and CDR2 FVKESK come from the germline V gene. The ends were cut back, 3 bases at V and 6 bases at J, with 18 bases in the middle. The CDR3 is 16 amino acids. The CDR3 nucleotides read TGTGCCAGCAGCCATCGGAGGGGCAGAGACTTAAACACCATATATTTT. Protein product: CASSHRRGRDLNTIYF. Looking up the rest from reference TRBV14 and TRBJ1-3 gives the full variable domain: EAGVTQFPSHSVIEKGQTVTLRCDPISGHDNLYWYRRVMGKEIKFLLHFVKESKQDESGMPNNRFLAERTGGTYSTLKVQPAELEDSGVYFCASSHRRGRDLNTIYFGEGSWLTVV.

This chain joins TRBV7-2 and TRBJ2-7, with TRBD1 as a possible D gene (5 bases). Per germline, CDR1 SGHTA and CDR2 FQGNSA. The V end was cut by 5 bases, the J end by 5 bases, with 10 bases between. The CDR3 has 12 residues. The CDR3 loop is CASSTRQHEQYF. CDR3 in DNA: TGTGCCAGCAGCACTCGACAGCACGAGCAGTACTTC.

The J gene is TRBJ1-5, the V gene TRBV6-5; the match to TRBD1 covers 10 bases. Germline CDR1 and CDR2: MNHEY and SVGAGI. Trimming removed 4 bases from V and 7 bases from J; junction bases left unmatched: 1. This CDR3 spans 13 amino acids. The CDR3 sequence: CASSWDRGQPQHF. The CDR3 DNA is TGTGCCAGCAGTTGGGACAGGGGACAGCCCCAGCATTTT.

CDR3 sequence reads: CASCREATSTEAFF. CDR3 DNA: TGCGCCAGCTGCCGCGAGGCAACGAGCACTGAAGCTTTCTTT. J is TRBJ1-1 and V is TRBV23-1; no clear D gene. TRBV23-1 belongs to the ORF category, with a function that is uncertain. The CDR3 totals 14 residues. Trimming removed 8 bases from V and 4 bases from J, with 17 bases in between.

The chain combines TRBV6-5 with TRBJ2-1; 10 positions agree with TRBD2. The germline V gene has CDR1 MNHEY and CDR2 SVGAGI. This CDR3 spans 16 amino acids. The trim removed 2 bases at V and 7 bases at J, leaving 8 bases unmatched. The CDR3 DNA reads as TGTGCCAGCAGTTACACATTAGCGGGGGGCAAAAATGAGCAGTTCTTC. It translates to CASSYTLAGGKNEQFF.

This clone was found a few times. V and J are TRBV14 and TRBJ1-2, with D possibly being TRBD1 (5 bases). Germline CDR1 reads SGHDN; CDR2 reads FVKESK. V was shortened by 3 bases and J by 3 bases, with 5 bases between the two germline ends. This CDR3 is built from 12 residues. Here the CDR3 DNA reads TGTGCCAGCAGCCAGGGGGACTATGGCTACACCTTC. Residues: CASSQGDYGYTF.

This clone appeared a few times. The same CDR3 is also encoded by other DNA sequences in this sample. This chain connects TRBV18 to TRBJ2-1; 7 bases line up with TRBD2. Germline lookup yields CDR1 KGHSH and CDR2 LQKENI. V was pared by 3 bases and J by 4 bases, with 6 bases of the junction left unmatched. The CDR3 spans 15 residues. The CDR3 region is CASSPPASGYNEQFF. The CDR3 DNA is TGTGCCAGCTCACCTCCGGCTAGCGGTTACAATGAGCAGTTCTTC.

This rearrangement joins TRBV4-2 to TRBJ2-7, with 8 positions matching TRBD2. The CDR3 runs to 18 residues. Germline trimming cut 0 bases from V and 3 bases from J; bases unmatched to any gene: 13. Germline V gene data show CDR1 as LGHNA and CDR2 as YNFKEQ. The CDR3 sequence: CASSQDVEREWGSYEQYF. CDR3 sequence (DNA): TGTGCCAGCAGCCAAGATGTCGAGCGGGAGTGGGGGAGCTACGAGCAGTACTTC.

The sample holds one count of this clone. V and J are TRBV19 and TRBJ2-6; no definite D call. Between the trimmed V and J ends, which lost 8 bases and 3 bases, there was a span of 14 bases. The CDR3 covers 15 residues. Germline V gives CDR1 LNHDA, CDR2 SQIVND (reference sequence). The CDR3 DNA is TGTGCCAGTCAATTCCTGTTGCGTGGGGCCAACGTCCTGACTTTC. Protein sequence: CASQFLLRGANVLTF.

J is TRBJ2-3 and V is TRBV9; 13 bases are a match to TRBD2. The trim removed 4 bases at V and 2 bases at J, leaving 7 bases unmatched. CDR1 is SGDLS, CDR2 YYNGEE, per germline. The CDR3 is made up of 17 amino acids. CDR3 bases: TGTGCCAGCAGCCCACGGACTAGCGGGAGACCCACAGATACGCAGTATTTT. It yields the protein CASSPRTSGRPTDTQYF.

This clone was detected only a few times. V and J are TRBV9 and TRBJ2-7; 7 nucleotides agree with TRBD2. CDR1 is SGDLS, CDR2 YYNGEE, per germline. The CDR3 runs 15 residues. V lost 4 bases and J lost 5; bases outside the gene matches: 12. In DNA form, the CDR3 reads TGTGCCAGCAGCCGCCGTGGGGCGGGAGTACACGAGCAGTACTTC. Amino acids: CASSRRGAGVHEQYF.

Only a few counts were recorded for this clone. The J gene is TRBJ2-2, the V gene TRBV11-2; D is ambiguous. Germline V gene sequence: CDR1 SGHAT, CDR2 FQNNGV. Trimming took 3 bases from V and 9 from J, leaving 11 bases between them. The CDR3 consists of 13 residues. The CDR3 region has the DNA TGTGCCAGCAGCTTTTCCCGGCGGTGGGAGCTGTTTTTT. As protein: CASSFSRRWELFF.

The V and J genes are TRBV5-6 and TRBJ1-3; D is undetermined. The CDR3 is made up of 16 amino acids. Trimming removed 0 bases at V and 0 bases at J, with 10 bases between. CDR1 is SGHDT, CDR2 YYEEEE, per germline. The CDR3 loop is CASSLDTLRSGNTIYF. The CDR3 coding sequence is TGTGCCAGCAGCTTGGACACTCTGCGCTCTGGAAACACCATATATTTT.

This clone was seen a single time. This chain joins TRBV4-2 and TRBJ1-5, with D hard to call. The V gene's germline CDR1 is LGHNA and CDR2 YNFKEQ. V lost 10 bases, J lost 2 bases, and 9 bases lay in between. The CDR3 loop spans 12 amino acids. The CDR3 DNA sequence: TGTGCCAACCCACCCGGCAATCAGCCCCAGCATTTT. This codes for CANPPGNQPQHF.

J is TRBJ2-7 and V is TRBV30, with 8 bases that match TRBD1. Germline values: CDR1 GTSNPN, CDR2 SVGIG (reference sequence). V shed 5 bases and J 2 bases; nucleotides not matched to a gene: 5. The CDR3 contains 13 residues. Written as DNA, the CDR3 is TGTGCCTGGGGACAGGGAATGGCCTACGAGCAGTACTTC. Its translation: CAWGQGMAYEQYF.

Only a few counts were recorded for this clone. This chain connects TRBV30 to TRBJ2-3, with unresolved D. CDR1 and CDR2 (germline): GTSNPN, SVGIG (reference sequence). The CDR3 spans 13 residues. The ends were cut back, 0 bases at V and 2 bases at J, with 6 bases in the middle. The CDR3 here is CAWSVTATDTQYF. The CDR3 DNA reads TGTGCCTGGAGTGTAACGGCCACAGATACGCAGTATTTT.

This clone was seen a handful of times. V usage is TRBV7-2 and J usage is TRBJ1-5; no firm D call. Trimming pared 5 bases from V and 2 bases from J, leaving 7 bases between. The CDR3 has 13 residues. The V gene's germline CDR1 is SGHTA and CDR2 FQGNSA. CDR3 nucleotides: TGTGCCAGCAGCCCAGCAGGCAATCAGCCCCAGCATTTT. Its translation is CASSPAGNQPQHF.

This chain links TRBV7-2 with TRBJ2-7; D ambiguous. The CDR3 totals 13 residues. V was trimmed by 5 bases and J by 5 bases, leaving 13 bases between them. Germline V lookup: CDR1 SGHTA, CDR2 FQGNSA. The chain's CDR3 is CASSPRVLHEQYV. CDR3 in DNA: TGTGCCAGCAGCCCCCGCGTGCTCCACGAGCAGTACGTC.

The chain joins TRBV28 to TRBJ1-5; D gene unclear. The length of the CDR3 is 12 residues. Germline assignment: CDR1 MDHEN and CDR2 SYDVKM. Trimming removed 6 bases from V and 7 bases from J, with 10 bases in between. CDR3 in DNA: TGTGCCAGCAGAAATTTAGAACAGCCCCAGCATTTT. As protein: CASRNLEQPQHF. Using reference TRBV28 and TRBJ1-5 for the parts outside the CDR3, the full variable domain is DVKVTQSSRYLVKRTGEKVFLECVQDMDHENMFWYRQDPGLGLRLIYFSYDVKMKEKGDIPEGYSVSREKKERFSLILESASTNQTSMYLCASRNLEQPQHFGDGTRLSIL.

The rearrangement uses TRBV7-9 and TRBJ2-7; D possibly corresponds to TRBD2 (6 bases). CDR3 length: 14 amino acids. V was trimmed by 4 bases and J by 1 base, leaving 11 bases between them. Per germline, CDR1 SEHNR and CDR2 FQNEAQ (reference sequence). The CDR3 region has the DNA TGTGCCAGCAGCTCTTCCGGGGGTTCCTACGAGCAGTACTTC. It translates to CASSSSGGSYEQYF.

This clone was seen more than once but under ten times. The chain couples TRBV13 to TRBJ1-5; 7 bases align to TRBD1. Per the germline V gene, CDR1 is PRHDT and CDR2 is FYEKMQ (reference sequence). This CDR3 comprises 15 residues. Trimming removed 5 bases from V and 11 bases from J; junction bases left unmatched: 15. CDR3 in DNA: TGTGCCAGCAGCCTCGGGGCAGGGGGATCTATGTCCCAGCATTTT. It codes for CASSLGAGGSMSQHF.

This clone was observed a handful of times. This chain links TRBV13 with TRBJ1-2, with 8 positions matching TRBD1. The V and J ends lost 3 bases and 4 bases, in that order; junction bases with no gene match: 7. CDR3 length: 15 residues. From germline, CDR1 is PRHDT and CDR2 FYEKMQ (reference sequence). The CDR3 coding sequence is TGTGCCAGCAGCTTCGGACAGGGAAGGTCCTATGGCTACACCTTC. This sequence encodes CASSFGQGRSYGYTF.

This clone was seen only a few times. This sequence joins TRBV15 and TRBJ2-1; TRBD2 might be the D (6 bases). In germline, CDR1 is LNHNV, CDR2 YYDKDF (reference sequence). The CDR3 runs to 16 residues. The V gene lost 3 bases and the J gene lost 3 bases, with 15 bases spanning the gap. CDR3 bases: TGTGCCACCAGCAGGGCCCGGGGAGGTCTCTACAATGAGCAGTTCTTC. Protein: CATSRARGGLYNEQFF. The full variable domain, in which reference TRBV15 and TRBJ2-1 provide the parts outside the CDR3, is DAMVIQNPRYQVTQFGKPVTLSCSQTLNHNVMYWYQQKSSQAPKLLFHYYDKDFNNEADTPDNFQSRRPNTSFCFLDIRSPGLGDTAMYLCATSRARGGLYNEQFFGPGTRLTVL.

This clone was seen more than once but under ten times. This chain uses TRBV18 with TRBJ2-3; 9 bases are shared with TRBD2. V lost 3 bases to trimming and J lost 0 bases; unmatched junction nucleotides: 7. The CDR3 totals 17 residues. Germline values: CDR1 KGHSH, CDR2 LQKENI. The CDR3 protein is CASSPTHTSGSTDTQYF. The CDR3, as DNA: TGTGCCAGCTCACCGACACACACTAGCGGGAGCACAGATACGCAGTATTTT.

This clone was detected a few times. The chain has TRBV7-9 and TRBJ1-4; D may be TRBD1 (6 bases). The CDR3 totals 15 residues. Germline CDR1 reads SEHNR; CDR2 reads FQNEAQ (reference sequence). The V gene lost 3 bases and the J gene lost 7 bases, with 15 bases spanning the gap. CDR3 sequence (DNA): TGTGCCAGCAGCTTGGGTTCAGGGGCGGTTGAAAAACTGTTTTTT. Protein: CASSLGSGAVEKLFF.